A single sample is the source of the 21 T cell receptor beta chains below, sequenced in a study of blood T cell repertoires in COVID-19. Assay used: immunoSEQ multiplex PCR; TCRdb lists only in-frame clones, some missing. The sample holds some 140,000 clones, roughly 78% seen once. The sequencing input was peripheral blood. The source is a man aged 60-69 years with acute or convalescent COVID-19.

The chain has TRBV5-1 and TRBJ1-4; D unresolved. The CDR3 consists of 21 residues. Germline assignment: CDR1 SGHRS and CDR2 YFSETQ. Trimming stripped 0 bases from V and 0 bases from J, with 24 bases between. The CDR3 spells CASSLVEDPGFRATTNEKLFF. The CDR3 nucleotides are TGCGCCAGCAGCTTGGTGGAGGACCCGGGATTCCGAGCCACAACTAATGAAAAACTGTTTTTT.

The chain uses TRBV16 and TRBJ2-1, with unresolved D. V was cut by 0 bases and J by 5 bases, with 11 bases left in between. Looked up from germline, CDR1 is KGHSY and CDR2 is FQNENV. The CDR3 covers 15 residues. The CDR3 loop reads CASSQSDSLNNEQFF. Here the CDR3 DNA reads TGTGCCAGCAGCCAATCGGATAGCCTAAACAATGAGCAGTTCTTC.

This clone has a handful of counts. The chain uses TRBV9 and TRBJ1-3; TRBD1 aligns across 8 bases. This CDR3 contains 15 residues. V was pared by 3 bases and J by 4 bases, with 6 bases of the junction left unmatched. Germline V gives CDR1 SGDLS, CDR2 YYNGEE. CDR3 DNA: TGTGCCAGCAGCGCATCGACAGGGGTAGGAAACACCATATATTTT. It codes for CASSASTGVGNTIYF.

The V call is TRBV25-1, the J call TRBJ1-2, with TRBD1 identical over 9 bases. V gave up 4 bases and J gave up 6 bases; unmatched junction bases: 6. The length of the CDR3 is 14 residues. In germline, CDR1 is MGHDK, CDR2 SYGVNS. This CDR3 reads CASSGLGQGDGYTF. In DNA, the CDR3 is TGTGCCAGCAGTGGTTTGGGACAGGGCGATGGCTACACCTTC.

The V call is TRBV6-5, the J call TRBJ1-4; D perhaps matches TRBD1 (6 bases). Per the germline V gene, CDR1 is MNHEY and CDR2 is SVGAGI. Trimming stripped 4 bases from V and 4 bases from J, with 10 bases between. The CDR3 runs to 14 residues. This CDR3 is CASSSGTFNEKLFF. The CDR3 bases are TGTGCCAGCAGTTCCGGGACATTTAATGAAAAACTGTTTTTT.

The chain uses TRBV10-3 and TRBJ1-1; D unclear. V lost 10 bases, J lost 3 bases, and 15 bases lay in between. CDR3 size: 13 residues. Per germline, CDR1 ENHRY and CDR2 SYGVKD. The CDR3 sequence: CASLEPGDTEAFF. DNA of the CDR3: TGTGCCAGCTTAGAACCGGGTGACACTGAAGCTTTCTTT.

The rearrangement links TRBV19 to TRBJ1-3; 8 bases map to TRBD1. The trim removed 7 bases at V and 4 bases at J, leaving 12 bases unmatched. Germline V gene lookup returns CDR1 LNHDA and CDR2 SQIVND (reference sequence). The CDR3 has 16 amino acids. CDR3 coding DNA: TGTGCCAGTACCTCAGGAAGGACAGGGACCGGAAACACCATATATTTT. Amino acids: CASTSGRTGTGNTIYF.

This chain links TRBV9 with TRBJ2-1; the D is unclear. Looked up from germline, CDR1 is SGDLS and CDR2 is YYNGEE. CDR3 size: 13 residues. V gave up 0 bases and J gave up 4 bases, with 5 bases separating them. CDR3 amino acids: CASSVASYNEQFF. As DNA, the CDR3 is TGTGCCAGCAGCGTAGCTTCTTACAATGAGCAGTTCTTC.

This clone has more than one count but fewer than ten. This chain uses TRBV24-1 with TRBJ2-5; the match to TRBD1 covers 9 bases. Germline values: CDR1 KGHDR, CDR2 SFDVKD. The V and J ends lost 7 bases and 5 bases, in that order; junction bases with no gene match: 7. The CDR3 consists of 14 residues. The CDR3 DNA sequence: TGTGCCACCAGCCCACAGGGGGCCGAGGAGACCCAGTACTTC. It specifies CATSPQGAEETQYF.

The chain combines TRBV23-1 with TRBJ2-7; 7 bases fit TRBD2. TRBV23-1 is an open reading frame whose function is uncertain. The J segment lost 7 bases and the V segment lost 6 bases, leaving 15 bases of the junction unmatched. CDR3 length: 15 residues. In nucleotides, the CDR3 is TGCGCCAGCAGCCCAGCAGGGACTACCCAGACTGAGCAGTACTTC. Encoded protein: CASSPAGTTQTEQYF.

CDR3 in DNA: TGTGCCAGCTCACCTGAGAGGACTAGCGGGACTGACAATGAGCAGTTCTTC. This gives the protein CASSPERTSGTDNEQFF. This rearrangement joins TRBV18 to TRBJ2-1; 12 nucleotides align to TRBD2. Germline values: CDR1 KGHSH, CDR2 LQKENI. The J segment lost 5 bases and the V segment lost 3 bases, leaving 8 bases of the junction unmatched. This CDR3 is 17 amino acids long.

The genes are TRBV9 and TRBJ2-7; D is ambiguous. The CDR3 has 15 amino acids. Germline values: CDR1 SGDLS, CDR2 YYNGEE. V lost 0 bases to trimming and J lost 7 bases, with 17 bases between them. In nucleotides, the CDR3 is TGTGCCAGCAGCGTAGCTCCGAGCGACGTGGAAGAGCAGTACTTC. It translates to CASSVAPSDVEEQYF.

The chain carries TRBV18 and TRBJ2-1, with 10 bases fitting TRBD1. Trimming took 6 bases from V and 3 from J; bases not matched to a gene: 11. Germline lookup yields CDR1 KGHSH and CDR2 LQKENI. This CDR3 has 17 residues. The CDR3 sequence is CASSPGTGALNYNEQFF. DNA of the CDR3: TGTGCCAGCTCTCCCGGGACAGGGGCCCTCAACTACAATGAGCAGTTCTTC.

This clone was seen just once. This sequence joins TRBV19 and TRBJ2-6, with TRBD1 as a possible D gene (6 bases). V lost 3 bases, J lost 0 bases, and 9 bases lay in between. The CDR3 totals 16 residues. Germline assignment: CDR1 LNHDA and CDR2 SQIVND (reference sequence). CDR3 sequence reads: CASSIRGGSGANVLTF. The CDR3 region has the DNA TGTGCCAGTAGTATCAGGGGCGGCTCTGGGGCCAACGTCCTGACTTTC.

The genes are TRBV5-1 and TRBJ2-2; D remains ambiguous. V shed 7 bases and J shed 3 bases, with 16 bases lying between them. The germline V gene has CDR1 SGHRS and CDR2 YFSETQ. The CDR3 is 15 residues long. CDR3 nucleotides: TGCGCCAGCTCCCTCCCGTGGGCAGACACCGGGGAGCTGTTTTTT. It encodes CASSLPWADTGELFF.

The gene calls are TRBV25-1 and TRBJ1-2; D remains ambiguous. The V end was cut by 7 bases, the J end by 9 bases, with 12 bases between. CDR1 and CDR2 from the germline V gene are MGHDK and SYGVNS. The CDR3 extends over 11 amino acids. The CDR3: CASNSGLRYTF. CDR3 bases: TGTGCCAGCAACAGCGGGTTGCGCTACACCTTC.

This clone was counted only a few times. The DNA of the CDR3 is TGTGCCAGCAGCGACAGGGACCAAAACATTCAGTACTTC. Translation gives CASSDRDQNIQYF. V and J are TRBV12-3 or TRBV12-4 and TRBJ2-4, with 7 bases fitting TRBD1. J was trimmed by 5 bases and V by 6 bases; bases with no gene match: 4. CDR3 length: 13 amino acids.

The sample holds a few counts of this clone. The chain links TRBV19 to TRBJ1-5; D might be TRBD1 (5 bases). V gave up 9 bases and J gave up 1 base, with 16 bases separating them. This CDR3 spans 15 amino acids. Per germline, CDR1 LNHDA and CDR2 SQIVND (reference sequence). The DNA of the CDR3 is TGTGCCAGCCGGAGGGGAGGTGGGAGCAATCAGCCCCAGCATTTT. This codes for CASRRGGGSNQPQHF.

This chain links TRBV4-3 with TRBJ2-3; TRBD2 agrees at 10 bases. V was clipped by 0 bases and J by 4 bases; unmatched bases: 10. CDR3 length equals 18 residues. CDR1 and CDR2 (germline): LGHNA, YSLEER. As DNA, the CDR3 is TGCGCCAGCAGCCAAGATGTAGCCTCCAGCGGGAGGGCAGATACGCAGTATTTT. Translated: CASSQDVASSGRADTQYF.

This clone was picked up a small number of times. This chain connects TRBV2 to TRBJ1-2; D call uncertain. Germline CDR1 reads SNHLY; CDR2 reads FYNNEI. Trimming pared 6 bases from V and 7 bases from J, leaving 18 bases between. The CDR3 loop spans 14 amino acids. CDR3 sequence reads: CASSPRPGGTGYTF. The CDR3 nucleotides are TGTGCCAGCAGCCCCCGACCTGGAGGTACTGGCTACACCTTC.

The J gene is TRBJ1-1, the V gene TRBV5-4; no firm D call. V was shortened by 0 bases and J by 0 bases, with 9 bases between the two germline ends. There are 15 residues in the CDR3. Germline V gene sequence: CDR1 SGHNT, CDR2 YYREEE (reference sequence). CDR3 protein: CASSLDSLMNTEAFF. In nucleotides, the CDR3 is TGTGCCAGCAGCTTGGACAGCTTGATGAACACTGAAGCTTTCTTT.